This record covers a single T cell receptor beta chain. After removal of 4 bases from V and 5 bases from J, the junction contained 23 bases not matched to a gene. Germline V gene sequence: CDR1 SQVTM, CDR2 ANQGSEA. The CDR3 loop spans 19 amino acids. The data are from a study of T cell repertoires in cytomegalovirus infection. MiXCR was run by TCRdb on the reads, yielding one entry per CDR3 protein. Here the sample spans a few hundred thousand distinct CDR3 sequences, around 13% being singletons. The material sequenced was PBMCs. The TCR sequence derives from a human donor in good health (CMV status not recorded). Some clones in this sample may be carry-over from other donors' samples. This chain connects TRBV29-1 to TRBJ2-1; 7 bases line up with TRBD1. The CDR3 bases are TGCAGCGTTGCCCCAATTGGGACAGCCGGAATCCATCGCCACAATGAGCAGTTCTTC. As protein: CSVAPIGTAGIHRHNEQFF.